This note documents a single T cell receptor beta chain sequence. Clinical history as reported by participants underpinned cohort assignment. The data derive from a study of blood T cell repertoires in COVID-19. In the study overall: Some COVID-19 samples were acute and others convalescent; all came from the United States, Italy and Spain. T cells, B-cell-depleted T cells, or PBMCs supplied cDNA or gDNA.

After removal of 0 bases from V and 2 bases from J, the junction contained 4 bases not matched to a gene. This CDR3 region has 19 residues. The germline V gene has CDR1 LGHDT and CDR2 YNNKEL (reference sequence). Only in-frame clones appear in the TCRdb table, and some are missing; sequencing was by immunoSEQ multiplex PCR. The sample records fewer than 500,000 clones, around 89% being singletons. This receptor was taken from a woman aged 30 to 39 with acute COVID-19. What was sequenced was PBMCs or T cells enriched from blood (not recorded which). The V and J genes are TRBV3-1 (or the pseudogene TRBV3-2) and TRBJ2-1; 16 nucleotides match TRBD2. The chain's CDR3 is CASSQDPGTSGGAYNEQFF. The CDR3 DNA is TGTGCCAGCAGCCAAGATCCTGGGACTAGCGGGGGGGCCTACAATGAGCAGTTCTTC.